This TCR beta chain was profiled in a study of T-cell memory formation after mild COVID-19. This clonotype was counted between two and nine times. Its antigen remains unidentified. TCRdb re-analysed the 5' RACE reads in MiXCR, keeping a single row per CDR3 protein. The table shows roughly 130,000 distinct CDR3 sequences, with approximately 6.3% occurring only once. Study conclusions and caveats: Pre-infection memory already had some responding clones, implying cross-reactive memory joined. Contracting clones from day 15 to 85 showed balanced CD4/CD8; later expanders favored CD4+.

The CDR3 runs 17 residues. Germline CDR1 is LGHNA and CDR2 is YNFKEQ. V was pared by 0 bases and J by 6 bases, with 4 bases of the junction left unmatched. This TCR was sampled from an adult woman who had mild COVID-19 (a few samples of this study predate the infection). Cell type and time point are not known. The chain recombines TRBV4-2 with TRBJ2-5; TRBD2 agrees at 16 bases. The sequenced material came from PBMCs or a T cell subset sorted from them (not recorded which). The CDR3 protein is CASSQEGTSGGVKTQYF. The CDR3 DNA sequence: TGTGCCAGCAGCCAAGAGGGGACTAGCGGGGGGGTGAAGACCCAGTACTTC.